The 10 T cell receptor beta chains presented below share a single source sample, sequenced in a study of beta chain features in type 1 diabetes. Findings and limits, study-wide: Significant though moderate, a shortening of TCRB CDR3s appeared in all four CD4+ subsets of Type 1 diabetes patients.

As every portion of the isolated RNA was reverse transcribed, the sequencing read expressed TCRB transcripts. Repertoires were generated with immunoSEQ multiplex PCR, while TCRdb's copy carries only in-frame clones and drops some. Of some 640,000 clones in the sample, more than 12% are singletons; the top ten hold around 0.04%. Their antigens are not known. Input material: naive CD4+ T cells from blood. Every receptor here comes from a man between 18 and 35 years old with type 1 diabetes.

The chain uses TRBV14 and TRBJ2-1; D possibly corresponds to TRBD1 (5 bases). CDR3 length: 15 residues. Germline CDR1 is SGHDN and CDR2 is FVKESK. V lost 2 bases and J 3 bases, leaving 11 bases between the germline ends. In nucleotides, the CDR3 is TGTGCCAGCAGCCAACTTGGCAGGGTCTACAATGAGCAGTTCTTC. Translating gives CASSQLGRVYNEQFF. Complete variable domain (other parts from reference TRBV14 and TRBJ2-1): EAGVTQFPSHSVIEKGQTVTLRCDPISGHDNLYWYRRVMGKEIKFLLHFVKESKQDESGMPNNRFLAERTGGTYSTLKVQPAELEDSGVYFCASSQLGRVYNEQFFGPGTRLTVL.

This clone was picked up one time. The CDR3 region is CASSATTGIDTGELFF. For the CDR3, the DNA is TGTGCCAGCAGCGCCACGACAGGGATAGACACCGGGGAGCTGTTTTTT. The rearrangement links TRBV9 to TRBJ2-2, with 7 bases that match TRBD1. The CDR3 is made up of 16 amino acids. CDR1 is SGDLS and CDR2 is YYNGEE in the germline V gene. With V trimmed by 3 bases and J by 3 bases, 8 bases remained unmatched.

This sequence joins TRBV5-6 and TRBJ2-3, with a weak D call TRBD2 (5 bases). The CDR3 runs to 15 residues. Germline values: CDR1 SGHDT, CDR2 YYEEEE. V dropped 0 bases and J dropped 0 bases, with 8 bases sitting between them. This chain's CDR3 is CASSLGGRSTDTQYF. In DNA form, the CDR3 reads TGTGCCAGCAGCTTGGGCGGGCGGAGCACAGATACGCAGTATTTT. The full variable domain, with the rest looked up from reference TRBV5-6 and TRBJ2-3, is DAGVTQSPTHLIKTRGQQVTLRCSPKSGHDTVSWYQQALGQGPQFIFQYYEEEERQRGNFPDRFSGHQFPNYSSELNVNALLLGDSALYLCASSLGGRSTDTQYFGPGTRLTVL.

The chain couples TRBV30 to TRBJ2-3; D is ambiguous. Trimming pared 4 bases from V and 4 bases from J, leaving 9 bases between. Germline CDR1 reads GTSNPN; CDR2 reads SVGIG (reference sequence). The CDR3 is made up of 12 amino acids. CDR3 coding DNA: TGTGCCTGGACACGTATCGCAGATACGCAGTATTTT. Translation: CAWTRIADTQYF.

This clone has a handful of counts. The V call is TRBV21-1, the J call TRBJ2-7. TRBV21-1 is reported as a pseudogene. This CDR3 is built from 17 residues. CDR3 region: CASIGGGRVAGLLEQYF. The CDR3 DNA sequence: TGTGCCAGCATAGGAGGGGGCCGAGTGGCGGGACTACTCGAGCAGTACTTC.

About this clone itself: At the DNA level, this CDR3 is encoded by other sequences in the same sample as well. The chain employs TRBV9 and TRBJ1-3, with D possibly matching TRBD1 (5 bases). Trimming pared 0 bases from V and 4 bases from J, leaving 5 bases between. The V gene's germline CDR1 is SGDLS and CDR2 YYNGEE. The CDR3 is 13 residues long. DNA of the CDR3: TGTGCCAGCAGCGTAGGGGGCGGAAACACCATATATTTT. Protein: CASSVGGGNTIYF.

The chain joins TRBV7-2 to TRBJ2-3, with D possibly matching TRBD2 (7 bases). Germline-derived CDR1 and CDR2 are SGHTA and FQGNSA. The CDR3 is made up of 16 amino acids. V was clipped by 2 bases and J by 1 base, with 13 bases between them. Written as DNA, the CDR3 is TGTGCCAGCAGCTTAAGGCGGGGGCTCGGCACAGATACGCAGTATTTT. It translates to CASSLRRGLGTDTQYF.

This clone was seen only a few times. Here the CDR3 reads CATSRDLPSGRNEQFF. The CDR3 coding sequence is TGTGCCACCAGCAGAGATCTTCCTAGCGGGCGGAATGAGCAGTTCTTC. This chain links TRBV15 with TRBJ2-1; 8 bases agree with TRBD2. The CDR3 loop spans 16 amino acids. Looked up from germline, CDR1 is LNHNV and CDR2 is YYDKDF (reference sequence). V gave up 0 bases and J gave up 7 bases; unmatched junction bases: 8.

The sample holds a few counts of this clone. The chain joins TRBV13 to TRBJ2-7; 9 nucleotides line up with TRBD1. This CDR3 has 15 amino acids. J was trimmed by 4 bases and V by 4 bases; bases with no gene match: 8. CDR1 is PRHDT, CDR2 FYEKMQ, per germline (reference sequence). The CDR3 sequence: CASSWQGTGIYEQYF. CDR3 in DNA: TGTGCCAGCAGCTGGCAGGGGACAGGGATTTACGAGCAGTACTTC.

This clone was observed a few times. CDR3 amino acids: CAWNRQGNTEAFF. The CDR3 DNA reads as TGTGCCTGGAATAGGCAGGGGAACACTGAAGCTTTCTTT. The chain recombines TRBV30 with TRBJ1-1; perhaps TRBD1 as D (5 bases). The CDR3 spans 13 residues. V dropped 4 bases and J dropped 1 base, with 10 bases sitting between them. Looked up from germline, CDR1 is GTSNPN and CDR2 is SVGIG (reference sequence).